This T cell receptor (beta chain) was identified in a study of blood T cell repertoires in COVID-19. Using immunoSEQ multiplex PCR, the repertoire was profiled, and TCRdb retains in-frame clones only, with some absent. This table holds approximately 200,000 clones, about 80% found once. Germline CDR1 and CDR2: MDHEN and SYDVKM. Trimming took 5 bases from V and 6 from J, leaving 28 bases between them. The CDR3 spans 19 residues. The sequence derives from a young woman who had recovered from COVID-19. Material for sequencing was peripheral blood. The genes are TRBV28 and TRBJ2-2; a weak D match, TRBD2 (6 bases). CDR3 nucleotide sequence: TGTGCCAGCAGTCCTGGACTAAATAGGGGTTTAAGGGGTGCCGGGGAGCTGTTTTTT. Amino acid sequence: CASSPGLNRGLRGAGELFF.